These 5 T cell receptor beta chains originate from one sample sequenced in a study of blood T cells in healthy people across ages. For the second PCR, which ran for about 7 to 12 cycles, a sample-barcoded 5' primer and a J-beta primer mix were used. Each CDR3 protein gets one entry after TCRdb re-called the 5' RACE reads with MiXCR. The sample holds 800,000 to 950,000 distinct CDR3 sequences; under 50% are singletons and the top ten take roughly an eighth. Specimen: blood. These TCRs come from a young man in good health.

Of note for this clonotype: Its ends do not fully match the called genes, so a read error is possible. The genes are TRBV7-2 and TRBJ2-1, with 8 positions matching TRBD2. CDR1 is SGHTA and CDR2 is FQGNSA in the germline V gene. This CDR3 is 14 amino acids long. The CDR3 nucleotides are TGTGCCAGCAGCAGCGGGGGCAAGGGGAATGAGCGGTTCTTC. This translates into CASSSGGKGNERFF. The whole variable domain, remainder taken from reference TRBV7-2 and TRBJ2-1, is GAGVSQSPSNKVTEKGKDVELRCDPISGHTALYWYRQSLGQGLEFLIYFQGNSAPDKSGLPSDRFSAERTGGSVSTLTIQRTQQEDSAVYLCASSSGGKGNERFFGPGTRLTVL.

V is TRBV7-9 and J is TRBJ1-2; maybe TRBD1 (6 bases). The germline CDR1 and CDR2 sequences are SEHNR and FQNEAQ (reference sequence). The CDR3 is 14 residues long. The ends were cut back, 6 bases at V and 7 bases at J, with 18 bases in the middle. CDR3 residues: CASSPDSRGTGYTF. The DNA of the CDR3 is TGTGCCAGCAGTCCGGACAGCAGAGGGACTGGCTACACCTTC.

This clonotype was seen only a few times. The CDR3 DNA follows: TGTGCCAGCAGCCAAGAAGTGACTAGCGGGGGATACTACGAGCAGTACTTC. Translated, it gives CASSQEVTSGGYYEQYF. J is TRBJ2-7 and V is TRBV4-2; TRBD2 matches at 12 bases. CDR1 is LGHNA, CDR2 YNFKEQ, per germline. V trimming: 0 bases; J trimming: 3 bases; junction bases outside the gene matches: 6. This CDR3 has 17 residues.

The chain couples TRBV20-1 to TRBJ2-3; possibly TRBD1 for D (6 bases). The CDR3 is 15 amino acids. CDR1 is DFQATT and CDR2 is SNEGSKA in the germline V gene (reference sequence). V was pared by 4 bases and J by 0 bases, with 14 bases between. In nucleotides, the CDR3 is TGCAGTGCTATTCCCGGACAGATCAGCACAGATACGCAGTATTTT. Encoded protein: CSAIPGQISTDTQYF.

This clonotype was picked up a small number of times. The chain has TRBV10-3 and TRBJ1-5; D is unclear. V was clipped by 6 bases and J by 6 bases, with 12 bases between them. CDR3 length: 13 amino acids. Germline-derived CDR1 and CDR2 are ENHRY and SYGVKD. In DNA form, the CDR3 reads TGTGCCATCAGCGGAGACACTAGTCAGCCCCAGCATTTT. It translates to CAISGDTSQPQHF.